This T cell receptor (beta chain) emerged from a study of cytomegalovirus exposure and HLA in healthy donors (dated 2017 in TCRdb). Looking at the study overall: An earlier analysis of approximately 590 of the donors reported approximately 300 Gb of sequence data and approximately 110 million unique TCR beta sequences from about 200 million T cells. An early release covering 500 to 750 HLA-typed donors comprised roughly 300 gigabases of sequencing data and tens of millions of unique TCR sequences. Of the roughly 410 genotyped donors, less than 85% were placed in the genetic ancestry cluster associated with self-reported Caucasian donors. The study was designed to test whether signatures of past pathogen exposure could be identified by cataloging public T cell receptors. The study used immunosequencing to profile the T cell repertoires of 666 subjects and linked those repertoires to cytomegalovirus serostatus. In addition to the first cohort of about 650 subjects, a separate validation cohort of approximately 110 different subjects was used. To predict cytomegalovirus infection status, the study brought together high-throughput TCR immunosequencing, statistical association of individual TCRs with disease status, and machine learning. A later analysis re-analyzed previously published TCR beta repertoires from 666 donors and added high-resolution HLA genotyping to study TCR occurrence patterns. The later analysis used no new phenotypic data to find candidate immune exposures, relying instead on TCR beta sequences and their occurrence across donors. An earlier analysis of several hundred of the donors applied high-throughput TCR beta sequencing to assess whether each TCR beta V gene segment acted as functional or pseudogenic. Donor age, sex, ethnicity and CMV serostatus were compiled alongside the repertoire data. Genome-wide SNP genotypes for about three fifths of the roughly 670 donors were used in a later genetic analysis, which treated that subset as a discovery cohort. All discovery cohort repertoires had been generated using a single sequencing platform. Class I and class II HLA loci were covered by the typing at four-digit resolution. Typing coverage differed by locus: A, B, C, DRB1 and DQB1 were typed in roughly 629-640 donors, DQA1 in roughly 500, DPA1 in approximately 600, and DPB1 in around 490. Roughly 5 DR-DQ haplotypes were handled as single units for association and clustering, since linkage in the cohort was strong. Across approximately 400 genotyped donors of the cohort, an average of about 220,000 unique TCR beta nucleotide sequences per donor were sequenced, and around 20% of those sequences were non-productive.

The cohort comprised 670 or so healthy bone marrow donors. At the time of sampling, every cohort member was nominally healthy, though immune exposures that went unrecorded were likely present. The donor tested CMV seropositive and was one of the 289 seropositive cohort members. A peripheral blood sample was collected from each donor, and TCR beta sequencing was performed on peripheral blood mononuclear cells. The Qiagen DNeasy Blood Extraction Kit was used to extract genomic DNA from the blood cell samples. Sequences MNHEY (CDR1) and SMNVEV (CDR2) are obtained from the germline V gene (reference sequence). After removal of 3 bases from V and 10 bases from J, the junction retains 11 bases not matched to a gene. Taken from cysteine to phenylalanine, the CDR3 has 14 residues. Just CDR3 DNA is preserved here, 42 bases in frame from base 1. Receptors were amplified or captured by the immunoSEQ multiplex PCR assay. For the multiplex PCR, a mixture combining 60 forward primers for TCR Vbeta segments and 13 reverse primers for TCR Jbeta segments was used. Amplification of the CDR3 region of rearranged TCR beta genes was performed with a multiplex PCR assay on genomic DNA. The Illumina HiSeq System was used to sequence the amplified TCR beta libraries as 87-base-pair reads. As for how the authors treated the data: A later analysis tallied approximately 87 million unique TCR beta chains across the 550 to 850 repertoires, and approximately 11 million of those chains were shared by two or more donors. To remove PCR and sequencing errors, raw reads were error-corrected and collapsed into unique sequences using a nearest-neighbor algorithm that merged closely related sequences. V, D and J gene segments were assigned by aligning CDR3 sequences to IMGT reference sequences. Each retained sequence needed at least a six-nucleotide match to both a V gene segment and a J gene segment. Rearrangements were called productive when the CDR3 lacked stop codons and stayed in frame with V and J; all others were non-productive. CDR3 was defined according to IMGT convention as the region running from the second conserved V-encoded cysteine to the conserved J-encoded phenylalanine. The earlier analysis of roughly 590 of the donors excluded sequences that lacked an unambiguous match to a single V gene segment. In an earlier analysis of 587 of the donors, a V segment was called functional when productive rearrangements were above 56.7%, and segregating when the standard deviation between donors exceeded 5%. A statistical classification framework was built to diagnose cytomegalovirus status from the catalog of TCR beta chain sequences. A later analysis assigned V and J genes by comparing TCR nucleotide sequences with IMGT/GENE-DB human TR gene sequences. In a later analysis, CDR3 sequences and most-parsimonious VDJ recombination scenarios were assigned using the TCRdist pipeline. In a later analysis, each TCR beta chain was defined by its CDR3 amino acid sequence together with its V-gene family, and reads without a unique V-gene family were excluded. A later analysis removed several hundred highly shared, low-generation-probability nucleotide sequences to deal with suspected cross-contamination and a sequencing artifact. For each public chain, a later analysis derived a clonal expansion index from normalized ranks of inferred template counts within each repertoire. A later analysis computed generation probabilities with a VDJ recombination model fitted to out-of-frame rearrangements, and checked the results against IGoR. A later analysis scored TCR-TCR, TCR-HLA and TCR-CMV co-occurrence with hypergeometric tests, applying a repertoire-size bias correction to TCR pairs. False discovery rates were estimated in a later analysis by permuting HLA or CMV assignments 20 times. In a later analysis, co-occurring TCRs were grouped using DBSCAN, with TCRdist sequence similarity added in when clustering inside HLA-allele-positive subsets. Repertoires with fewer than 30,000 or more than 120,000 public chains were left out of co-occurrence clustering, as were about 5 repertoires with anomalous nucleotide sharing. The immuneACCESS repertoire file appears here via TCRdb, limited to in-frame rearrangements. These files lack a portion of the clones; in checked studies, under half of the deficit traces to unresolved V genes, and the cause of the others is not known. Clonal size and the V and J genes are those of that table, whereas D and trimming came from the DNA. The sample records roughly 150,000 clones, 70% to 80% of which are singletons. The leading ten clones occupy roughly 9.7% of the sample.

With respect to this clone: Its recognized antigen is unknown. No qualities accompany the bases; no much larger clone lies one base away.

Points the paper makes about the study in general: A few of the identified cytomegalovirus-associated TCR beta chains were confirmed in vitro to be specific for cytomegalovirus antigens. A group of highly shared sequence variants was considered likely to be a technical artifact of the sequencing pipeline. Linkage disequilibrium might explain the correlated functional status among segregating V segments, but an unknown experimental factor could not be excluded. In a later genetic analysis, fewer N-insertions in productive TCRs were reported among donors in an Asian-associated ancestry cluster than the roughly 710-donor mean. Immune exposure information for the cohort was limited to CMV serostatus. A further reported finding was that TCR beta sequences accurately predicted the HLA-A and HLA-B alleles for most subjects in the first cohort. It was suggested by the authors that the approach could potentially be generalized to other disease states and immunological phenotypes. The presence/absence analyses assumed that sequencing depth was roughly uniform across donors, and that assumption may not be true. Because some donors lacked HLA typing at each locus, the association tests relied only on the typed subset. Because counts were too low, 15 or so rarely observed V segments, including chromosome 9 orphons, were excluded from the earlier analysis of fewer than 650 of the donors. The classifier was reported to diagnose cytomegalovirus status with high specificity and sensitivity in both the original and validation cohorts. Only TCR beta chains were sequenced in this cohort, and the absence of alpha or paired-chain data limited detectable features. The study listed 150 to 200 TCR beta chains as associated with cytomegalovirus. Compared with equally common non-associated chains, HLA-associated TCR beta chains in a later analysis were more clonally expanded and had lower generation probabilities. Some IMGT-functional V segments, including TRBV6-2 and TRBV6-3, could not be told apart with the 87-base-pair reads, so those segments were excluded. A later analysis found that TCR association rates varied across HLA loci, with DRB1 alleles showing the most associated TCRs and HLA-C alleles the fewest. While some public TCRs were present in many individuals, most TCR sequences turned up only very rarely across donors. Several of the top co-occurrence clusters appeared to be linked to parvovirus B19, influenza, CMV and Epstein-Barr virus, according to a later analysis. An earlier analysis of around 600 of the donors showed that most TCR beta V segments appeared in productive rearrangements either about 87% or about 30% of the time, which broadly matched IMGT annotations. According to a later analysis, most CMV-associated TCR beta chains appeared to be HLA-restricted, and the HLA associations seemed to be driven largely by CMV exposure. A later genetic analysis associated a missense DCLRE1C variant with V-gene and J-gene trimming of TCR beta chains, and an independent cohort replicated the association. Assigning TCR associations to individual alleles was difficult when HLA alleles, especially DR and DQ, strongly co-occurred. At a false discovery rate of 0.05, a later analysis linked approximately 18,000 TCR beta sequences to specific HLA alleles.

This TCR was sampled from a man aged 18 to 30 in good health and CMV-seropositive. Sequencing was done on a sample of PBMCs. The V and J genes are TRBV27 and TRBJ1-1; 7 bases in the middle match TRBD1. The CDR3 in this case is CASSFKGATQAAFF. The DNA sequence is TGTGCCAGCAGTTTTAAGGGGGCCACCCAGGCAGCTTTCTTT.